This TCR beta chain was recovered during a study of T cell changes during pregnancy in multiple sclerosis. Profiled with immunoSEQ multiplex PCR; TCRdb holds only in-frame clones, not every one. The sample lists tens of thousands of clones, 85% to 95% occurring once. The germline CDR1 and CDR2 sequences are SGDLS and YYNGEE. CDR3 length: 14 amino acids. V lost 0 bases to trimming and J lost 7 bases, with 14 bases between them. The sequenced sample was peripheral blood. The TCR originated in a female donor with multiple sclerosis, enrolled in a pregnancy study. The V and J genes are TRBV9 and TRBJ2-7; D is ambiguous. The CDR3 sequence: CASSVEAPSEEQYF. Written as DNA, the CDR3 is TGTGCCAGCAGCGTAGAAGCCCCATCGGAAGAGCAGTACTTC. Full variable domain (remainder filled in from reference TRBV9 and TRBJ2-7): DSGVTQTPKHLITATGQRVTLRCSPRSGDLSVYWYQQSLDQGLQFLIQYYNGEERAKGNILERFSAQQFPDLHSELNLSSLELGDSALYFCASSVEAPSEEQYFGPGTRLTVT.